Listed here is a single T cell receptor beta chain. This clone was observed a handful of times. Its recognized antigen is unknown. One base away there is no much larger clone; base qualities are not given. Separate from the roughly 650-subject first cohort, the validation cohort of about 110 subjects was the group to which the donors belonged. This sample stems from a study of cytomegalovirus exposure and HLA in healthy donors (dated by TCRdb to the late 2010s). For the study in its entirety: A later analysis indicated that the roughly 120 validation repertoires were generated on the platform also employed for the 700 or so repertoires of the first cohort. In addition to the first cohort of 650 to 800 subjects, a separate validation cohort of approximately 120 different subjects was used. The study aimed to test whether signatures of past pathogen exposure could be identified by cataloging public T cell receptors. The study combined high-throughput TCR immunosequencing, statistical association of individual TCRs with disease status, and machine learning to predict cytomegalovirus infection status. On the study overall, not on this receptor specifically: The validation cohort had no HLA typing available for a later analysis, so co-occurrence within that cohort was assessed over all 130 or so repertoires. A few of the identified cytomegalovirus-associated TCR beta chains were confirmed in vitro to be specific for cytomegalovirus antigens. The study listed approximately 150 TCR beta chains as associated with cytomegalovirus. Subsequent analysis determined that TCRs grouped into clusters in the first cohort also showed a tendency toward co-occurrence across the 130 or so validation repertoires, and about 94% of cluster scores exceeded 0. The authors suggested that the approach could potentially be extended to other disease states and immunological phenotypes. While some public TCRs were present in many individuals, most TCR sequences turned up only very rarely across donors. Cytomegalovirus status was reported to be diagnosed by the classifier with high specificity and sensitivity in both the original and validation cohorts.

The library relied on the immunoSEQ multiplex PCR assay. In the original analysis: To diagnose cytomegalovirus status from the catalog of TCR beta chain sequences, a statistical classification framework was built. The immuneACCESS repertoire file appears here via TCRdb, limited to in-frame rearrangements. These files lack a portion of the clones; in checked studies, under half of the deficit traces to unresolved V genes, and the cause of the others is not known. For V, J and clone size, that table is used; D and trimming come from the DNA. The sample has about 140,000 clones on record, around nine tenths of them singletons. The top ten clones comprise about 7.9% of the sample. The specimen sequenced was PBMCs. This clonotype originated in a woman younger than 30 in good health and CMV-seropositive.

The DNA sequence is as follows: TGTGCCAGCAGCGCAGGGACTAGCGGGAGGGCGGGCGAGCAGTACTTC. It specifies CASSAGTSGRAGEQYF. The chain is assembled from TRBV2 and TRBJ2-7, with 16 central nucleotides matching TRBD2. According to the germline V gene, CDR1 reads SNHLY and CDR2 reads FYNNEI. The CDR3 numbers 16 residues from cysteine through phenylalanine. Solely the CDR3 DNA is kept, with 48 bases framed from the first base. After removal of 6 bases from V and 6 bases from J, the junction retains 8 bases not matched to a gene. Extended through the reference TRBV2 and TRBJ2-7 proteins, this CDR3 yields the full variable domain: EPEVTQTPSHQVTQMGQEVILRCVPISNHLYFYWYRQILGQKVEFLVSFYNNEISEKSEIFDDQFSVERPDGSNFTLKIRSTKLEDSAMYFCASSAGTSGRAGEQYFGPGTRLTVT.